The sequence of this TCR beta chain was determined in a study of cytomegalovirus exposure and HLA in healthy donors (dated by TCRdb to about 2017). Study-wide context: In an earlier analysis of 587 of the donors, 250 to 300 Gb of sequence data and some 100 million unique TCR beta sequences from about 179 million T cells were reported. An early release that covered about 640 HLA-typed donors contained around 300 gigabases of sequencing data and tens of millions of unique TCR sequences. The genetic ancestry cluster associated with self-reported Caucasian donors included about four fifths of the 300 to 450 genotyped donors. The aim of the study was to test whether cataloging public T cell receptors could identify signatures of past pathogen exposure. The study used immunosequencing to profile the T cell repertoires of several hundred subjects and linked those repertoires to cytomegalovirus serostatus. Along with the approximately 700-subject first cohort, a separate validation cohort of about 110 different subjects was used. To predict cytomegalovirus infection status, the study brought together high-throughput TCR immunosequencing, statistical association of individual TCRs with disease status, and machine learning. A later analysis re-examined previously published TCR beta repertoires from hundreds of donors and added high-resolution HLA genotyping to investigate patterns of TCR occurrence. Rather than drawing on any new phenotypic data, the later analysis identified candidate immune exposures from TCR beta sequences and the way those sequences occurred across donors. To decide whether each TCR beta V gene segment behaved as functional or pseudogenic, an earlier analysis of some 600 of the donors relied on high-throughput TCR beta sequencing. Donor age, sex, ethnicity and CMV serostatus were compiled together with the repertoire data. A later genetic analysis took genome-wide SNP genotypes for 398 of the 666 donors and used that subset as a discovery cohort. All discovery cohort repertoires had been generated using a single sequencing platform. Both class I and class II loci were covered by HLA typing, at four-digit resolution. The number of typed donors differed by locus: about 629-630 for A, B, C, DRB1 and DQB1; some 500 for DQA1; 600 to 610 for DPA1; and approximately 450 for DPB1. About 5 DR-DQ haplotypes were handled as single units for association and clustering, since linkage in the cohort was strong. Among 300 to 500 genotyped donors of the cohort, an average of approximately 220,000 unique TCR beta nucleotide sequences was sequenced per donor, of which 15% to 20% were non-productive. Findings and caveats that apply to the study as a whole: Correlated functional status among segregating V segments might reflect linkage disequilibrium, but an unknown experimental factor could not be ruled out. According to a later analysis, TCR association rates differed among HLA loci, with DRB1 alleles showing the most associated TCRs and HLA-C alleles showing the fewest. In the study, about 150 TCR beta chains were listed as associated with cytomegalovirus. A later analysis associated 16,951 TCR beta sequences with specific HLA alleles at a false discovery rate of 0.05. In both the original and validation cohorts, the classifier was reported to diagnose cytomegalovirus status with high specificity and sensitivity. In vitro tests confirmed that a few of the cytomegalovirus-associated TCR beta chains recognize cytomegalovirus antigens. Some IMGT-functional V segments, including TRBV6-2 and TRBV6-3, could not be told apart with the 87-base-pair reads, so those segments were excluded. Only TCR beta chains were sequenced in this cohort, and the absence of alpha or paired-chain data limited detectable features. Strong co-occurrence of HLA alleles, especially DR and DQ, made assigning TCR associations to individual alleles difficult. It was suggested by the authors that the approach could potentially be generalized to other disease states and immunological phenotypes. According to a later analysis, parvovirus B19, influenza, CMV and Epstein-Barr virus appeared linked to several top co-occurrence clusters. Roughly uniform sequencing depth across donors was assumed in presence/absence analyses, although this assumption may not hold. Because HLA typing was missing for some donors at each locus, association tests included only the typed subset. Most TCR sequences were seen in very few donors, while some public TCRs were found in many individuals. In a later genetic analysis, fewer N-insertions in productive TCRs were reported among donors in an Asian-associated ancestry cluster than the roughly 670-donor mean. An earlier analysis of several hundred of the donors showed that most TCR beta V segments appeared in productive rearrangements either about 87% or about 30% of the time, which broadly matched IMGT annotations. A later analysis found that HLA-associated TCR beta chains were more clonally expanded and had lower generation probabilities than equally common non-associated chains. In a later genetic analysis, a missense DCLRE1C variant was associated with V-gene and J-gene trimming of TCR beta chains, and the association was replicated in an independent cohort. A further reported finding was that TCR beta sequences accurately predicted the HLA-A and HLA-B alleles for most subjects in the first cohort. Because counts were too low, some 17 rarely observed V segments, including chromosome 9 orphons, were left out of the earlier analysis of over 550 of the donors. A cluster of highly shared sequence variants was judged likely to represent a technical artifact of the sequencing pipeline. Immune exposure information for the cohort was limited to CMV serostatus. In a later analysis, most CMV-associated TCR beta chains were found to appear HLA-restricted, with HLA associations seemingly driven largely by CMV exposure.

Concerning this clone itself: Its antigen is still unknown. Base qualities are not provided; no much larger clone lies one nucleotide away.

In total, 666 healthy bone marrow donors made up the cohort. At the time of sampling, every cohort member was nominally healthy, though immune exposures that went unrecorded were likely present. The donor tested CMV seronegative and was one of the 352 seronegative cohort members. Each donor provided a peripheral blood sample, and peripheral blood mononuclear cells were used for TCR beta sequencing. Genomic DNA extraction from the blood cell samples was performed with the Qiagen DNeasy Blood Extraction Kit. The germline V gene specifies MGHRA as CDR1 and YSYEKL as CDR2. Including cysteine and phenylalanine, the CDR3 has 18 amino acids. The DNA shown is the 54-base CDR3, in frame from base 1. Clipping removes 2 bases from V and 3 bases from J, with 13 as the unmatched junction base count. Library prep was done by the immunoSEQ multiplex PCR assay. The multiplex PCR relied on a mix of 60 forward primers for TCR Vbeta segments and 13 reverse primers for TCR Jbeta segments. Amplification of the CDR3 region of rearranged TCR beta genes was performed with a multiplex PCR assay on genomic DNA. On the Illumina HiSeq System, the amplified TCR beta libraries were sequenced as 87-base-pair reads. In the authors' own workflow: In a later analysis, tens of millions of unique TCR beta chains were counted across the approximately 670 repertoires, and approximately 11 million of these chains were shared by at least two donors. Raw reads were error-corrected and collapsed into unique sequences with a nearest-neighbor algorithm that merged closely related sequences to remove PCR and sequencing errors. To assign V, D and J gene segments, CDR3 sequences were aligned to IMGT reference sequences. For a sequence to be retained, a match of at least six nucleotides to both a V gene segment and a J gene segment was required. Rearrangements were classified as productive when the CDR3 lacked stop codons and remained in frame with V and J, and all other rearrangements were classified as non-productive. CDR3 was defined according to IMGT convention as the region running from the second conserved V-encoded cysteine to the conserved J-encoded phenylalanine. In an earlier analysis of some 550 of the donors, sequences lacking an unambiguous match to a single V gene segment were excluded. An earlier analysis of over 450 of the donors classified V segments as functional when productive rearrangements were above 56.7% and as segregating when the standard deviation between donors was above 5%. A statistical classification framework was developed to diagnose cytomegalovirus status using the catalog of TCR beta chain sequences. V and J gene assignment, in a later analysis, came from comparing TCR nucleotide sequences with IMGT/GENE-DB human TR gene sequences. A later analysis assigned CDR3 sequences and most-parsimonious VDJ recombination scenarios with the TCRdist pipeline. In a later analysis, every TCR beta chain was defined by the combination of its CDR3 amino acid sequence and its V-gene family, and reads without a unique V-gene family were dropped. A later analysis removed 592 highly shared, low-generation-probability nucleotide sequences to deal with suspected cross-contamination and a sequencing artifact. A later analysis calculated a clonal expansion index for each public chain from normalized within-repertoire ranks of inferred template counts. Generation probabilities in a later analysis came from a VDJ recombination model fitted to out-of-frame rearrangements, and those results were checked against IGoR. In a later analysis, TCR-TCR, TCR-HLA and TCR-CMV co-occurrence was scored with hypergeometric tests, and a repertoire-size bias correction was applied to TCR pairs. A later analysis estimated false discovery rates by permuting HLA or CMV assignments 20 times. In a later analysis, co-occurring TCRs were grouped with DBSCAN, and TCRdist sequence similarity was added when clustering was performed within HLA-allele-positive subsets. Repertoires with fewer than 30,000 or more than 120,000 public chains were left out of co-occurrence clustering, as were five repertoires with anomalous nucleotide sharing. TCRdb stores this immuneACCESS table with in-frame sequences only. Part of the clones is absent; in the studies checked, under half of the shortfall reflects unresolved V genes, and no reason is known for the rest. For V, J and clone size, that table is used; D and trimming come from the DNA. The sample table holds some 70,000 clones, of which 70% to 80% were seen once. The ten largest clones represent 6% to 6.5% of the sample.

The TCR comes from a man aged 50 or older in good health and CMV-seronegative. The sample was PBMCs. Rearrangement joined TRBV4-1 to TRBJ2-1; 7 middle bases align to TRBD2. The nucleotides read TGCGCCAGCAGCCAACGAACCATGGGGGGGGTAGGCTACAATGAGCAGTTCTTC. This is translated as CASSQRTMGGVGYNEQFF.